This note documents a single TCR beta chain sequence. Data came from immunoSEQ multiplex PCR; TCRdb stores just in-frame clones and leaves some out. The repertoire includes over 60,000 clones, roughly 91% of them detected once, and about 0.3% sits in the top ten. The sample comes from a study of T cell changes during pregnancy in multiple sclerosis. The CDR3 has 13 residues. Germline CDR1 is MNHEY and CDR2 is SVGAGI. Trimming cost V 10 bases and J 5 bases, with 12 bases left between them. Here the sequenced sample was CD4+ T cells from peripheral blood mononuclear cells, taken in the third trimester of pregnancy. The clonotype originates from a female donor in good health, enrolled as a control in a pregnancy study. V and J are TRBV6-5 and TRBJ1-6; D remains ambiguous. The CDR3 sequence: CATNGYDNSPLHF. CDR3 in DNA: TGTGCCACCAACGGTTACGATAATTCACCCCTCCACTTT.